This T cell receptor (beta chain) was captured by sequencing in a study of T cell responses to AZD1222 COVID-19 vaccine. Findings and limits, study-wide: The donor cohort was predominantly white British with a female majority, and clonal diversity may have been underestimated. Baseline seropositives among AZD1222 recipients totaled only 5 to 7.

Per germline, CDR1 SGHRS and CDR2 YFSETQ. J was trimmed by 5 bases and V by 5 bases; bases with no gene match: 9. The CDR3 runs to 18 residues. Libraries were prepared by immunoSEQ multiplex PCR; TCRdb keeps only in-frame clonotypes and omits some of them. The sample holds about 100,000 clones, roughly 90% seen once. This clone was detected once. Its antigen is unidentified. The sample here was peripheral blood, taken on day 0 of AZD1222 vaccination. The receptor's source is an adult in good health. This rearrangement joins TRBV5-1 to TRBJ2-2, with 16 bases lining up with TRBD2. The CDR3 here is CASSSGLAGGRQTGELFF. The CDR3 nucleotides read TGCGCCAGCAGTTCGGGACTAGCGGGAGGGCGTCAGACCGGGGAGCTGTTTTTT.